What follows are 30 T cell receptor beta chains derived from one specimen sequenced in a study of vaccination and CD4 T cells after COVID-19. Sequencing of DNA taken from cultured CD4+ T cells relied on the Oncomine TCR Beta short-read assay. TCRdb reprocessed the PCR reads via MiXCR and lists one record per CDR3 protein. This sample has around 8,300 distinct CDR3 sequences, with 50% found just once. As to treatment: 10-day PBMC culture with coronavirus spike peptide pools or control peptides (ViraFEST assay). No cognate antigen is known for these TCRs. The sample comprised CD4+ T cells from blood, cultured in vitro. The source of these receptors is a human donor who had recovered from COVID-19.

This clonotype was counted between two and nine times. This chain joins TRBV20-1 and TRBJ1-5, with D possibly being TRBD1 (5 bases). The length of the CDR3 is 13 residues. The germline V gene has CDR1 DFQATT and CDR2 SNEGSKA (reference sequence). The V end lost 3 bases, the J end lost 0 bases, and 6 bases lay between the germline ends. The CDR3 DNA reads TGCAGTGCTAGTCAGGGTAGCAATCAGCCCCAGCATTTT. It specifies CSASQGSNQPQHF.

CDR3 loop: CASSQGQGTEAFF. CDR3 coding DNA: TGCGCCAGCAGCCAAGGCCAGGGCACTGAAGCTTTCTTT. This chain uses TRBV4-3 with TRBJ1-1; a weak D match, TRBD1 (5 bases). The germline CDR1 and CDR2 sequences are LGHNA and YSLEER. The length of the CDR3 is 13 residues. V was shortened by 1 base and J by 4 bases, with 7 bases between the two germline ends.

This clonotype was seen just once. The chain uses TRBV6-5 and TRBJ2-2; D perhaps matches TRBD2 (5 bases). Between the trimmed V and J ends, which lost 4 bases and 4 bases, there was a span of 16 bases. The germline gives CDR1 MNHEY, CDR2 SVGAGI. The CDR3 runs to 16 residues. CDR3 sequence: CASSSRHRAGTGELFF. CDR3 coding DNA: TGTGCCAGCAGTTCCAGACATAGGGCGGGCACCGGGGAGCTGTTTTTT.

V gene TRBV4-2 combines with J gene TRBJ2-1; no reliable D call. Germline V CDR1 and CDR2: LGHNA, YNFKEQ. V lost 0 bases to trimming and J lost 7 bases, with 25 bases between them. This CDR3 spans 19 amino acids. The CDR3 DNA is TGTGCCAGCAGCCAAGATCCCGCCGCCAGTTTAGCCAGTATGAATGAGCAGTTCTTC. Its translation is CASSQDPAASLASMNEQFF.

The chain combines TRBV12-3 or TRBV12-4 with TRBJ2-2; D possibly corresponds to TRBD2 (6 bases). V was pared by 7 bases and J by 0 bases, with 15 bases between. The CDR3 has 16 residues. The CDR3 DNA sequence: TGTGCCAGCACCCTCCGGGACTCACCGAACACCGGGGAGCTGTTTTTT. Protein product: CASTLRDSPNTGELFF.

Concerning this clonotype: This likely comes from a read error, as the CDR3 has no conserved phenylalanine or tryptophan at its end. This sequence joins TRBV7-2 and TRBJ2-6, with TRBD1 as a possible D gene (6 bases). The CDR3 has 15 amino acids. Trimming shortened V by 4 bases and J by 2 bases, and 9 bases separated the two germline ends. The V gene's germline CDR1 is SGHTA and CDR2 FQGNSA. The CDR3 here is CASSSQGPGANVLTL. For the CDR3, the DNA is TGTGCCAGCAGCTCACAGGGACCTGGGGCCAACGTCCTGACTCTC.

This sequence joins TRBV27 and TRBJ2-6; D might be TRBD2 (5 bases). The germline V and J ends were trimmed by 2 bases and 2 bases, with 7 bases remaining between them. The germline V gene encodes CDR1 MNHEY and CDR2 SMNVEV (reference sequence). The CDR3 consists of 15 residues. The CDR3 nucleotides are TGTGCCAGCAGTTTACTCGGGGCTGGGGCCAACGTCCTGACTTTC. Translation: CASSLLGAGANVLTF.

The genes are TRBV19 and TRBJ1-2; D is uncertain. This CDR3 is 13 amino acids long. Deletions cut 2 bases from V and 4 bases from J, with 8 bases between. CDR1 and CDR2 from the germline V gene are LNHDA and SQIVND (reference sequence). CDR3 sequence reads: CASSIRQLYGYTF. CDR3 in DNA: TGTGCCAGTAGTATACGCCAGCTCTATGGCTACACCTTC. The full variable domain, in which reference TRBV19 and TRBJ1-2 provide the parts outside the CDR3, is DGGITQSPKYLFRKEGQNVTLSCEQNLNHDAMYWYRQDPGQGLRLIYYSQIVNDFQKGDIAEGYSVSREKKESFPLTVTSAQKNPTAFYLCASSIRQLYGYTFGSGTRLTVV.

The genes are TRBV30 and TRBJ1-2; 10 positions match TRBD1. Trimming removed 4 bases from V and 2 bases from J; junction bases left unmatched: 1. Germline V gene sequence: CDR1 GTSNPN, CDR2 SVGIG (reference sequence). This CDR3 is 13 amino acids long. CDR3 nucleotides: TGTGCCTGGACGACAGGGGGCAACTATGGCTACACCTTC. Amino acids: CAWTTGGNYGYTF.

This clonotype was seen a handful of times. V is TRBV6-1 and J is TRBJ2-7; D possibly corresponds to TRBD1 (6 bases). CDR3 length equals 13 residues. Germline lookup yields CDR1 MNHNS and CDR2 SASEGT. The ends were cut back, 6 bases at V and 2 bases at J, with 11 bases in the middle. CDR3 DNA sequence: TGTGCCAGCAGCCAGGACAGCCCCTACGAGCAGTACTTC. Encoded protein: CASSQDSPYEQYF.

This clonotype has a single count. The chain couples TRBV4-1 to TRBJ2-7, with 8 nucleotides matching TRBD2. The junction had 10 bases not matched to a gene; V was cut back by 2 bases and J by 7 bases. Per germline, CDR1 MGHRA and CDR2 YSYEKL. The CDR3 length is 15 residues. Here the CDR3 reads CASSQFLTGGGEQYF. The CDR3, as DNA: TGCGCCAGCAGCCAATTTCTAACGGGAGGGGGGGAGCAGTACTTC.

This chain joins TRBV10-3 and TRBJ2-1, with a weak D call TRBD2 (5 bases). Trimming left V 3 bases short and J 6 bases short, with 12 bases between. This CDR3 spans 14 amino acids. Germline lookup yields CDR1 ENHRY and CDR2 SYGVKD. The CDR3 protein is CAISERGPLNEQFF. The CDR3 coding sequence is TGTGCCATCAGTGAACGAGGGCCCCTCAATGAGCAGTTCTTC.

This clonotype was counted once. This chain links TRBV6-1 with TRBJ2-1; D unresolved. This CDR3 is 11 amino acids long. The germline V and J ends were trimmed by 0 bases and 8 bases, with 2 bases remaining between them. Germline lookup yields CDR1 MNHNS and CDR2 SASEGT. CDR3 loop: CASSEADEQFF. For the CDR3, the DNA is TGTGCCAGCAGTGAAGCCGATGAGCAGTTCTTC.

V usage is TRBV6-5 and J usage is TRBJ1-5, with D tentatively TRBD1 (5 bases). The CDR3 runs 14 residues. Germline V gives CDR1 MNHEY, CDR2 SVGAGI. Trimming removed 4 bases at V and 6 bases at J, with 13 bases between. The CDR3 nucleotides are TGTGCCAGCAGTTTCAGGGCTTGGGGTCAGCCCCAGCATTTT. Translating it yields CASSFRAWGQPQHF.

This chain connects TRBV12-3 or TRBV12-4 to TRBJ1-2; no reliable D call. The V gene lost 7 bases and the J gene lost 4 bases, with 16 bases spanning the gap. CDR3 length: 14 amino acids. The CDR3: CASTVSRIGYGYTF. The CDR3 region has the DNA TGTGCCAGCACCGTATCAAGGATTGGCTATGGCTACACCTTC.

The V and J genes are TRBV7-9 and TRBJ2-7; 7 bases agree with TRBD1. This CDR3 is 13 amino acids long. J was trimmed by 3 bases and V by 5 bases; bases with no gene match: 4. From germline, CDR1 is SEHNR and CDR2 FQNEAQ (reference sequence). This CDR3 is CASSPRQGYEQYF. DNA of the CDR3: TGTGCCAGCAGCCCCAGACAGGGCTACGAGCAGTACTTC.

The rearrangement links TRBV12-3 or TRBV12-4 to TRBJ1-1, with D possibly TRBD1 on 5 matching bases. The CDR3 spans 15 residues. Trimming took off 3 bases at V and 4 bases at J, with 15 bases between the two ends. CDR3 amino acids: CASSLIHGAGTEAFF. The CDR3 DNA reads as TGTGCCAGCAGTTTGATTCACGGGGCGGGCACTGAAGCTTTCTTT.

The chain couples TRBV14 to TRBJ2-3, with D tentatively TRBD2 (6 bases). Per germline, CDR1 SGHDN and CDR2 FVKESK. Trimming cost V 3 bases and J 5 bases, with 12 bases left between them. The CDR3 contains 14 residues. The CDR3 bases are TGTGCCAGCAGCCACACACTGGAGGGAGATACGCAGTATTTT. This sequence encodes CASSHTLEGDTQYF.

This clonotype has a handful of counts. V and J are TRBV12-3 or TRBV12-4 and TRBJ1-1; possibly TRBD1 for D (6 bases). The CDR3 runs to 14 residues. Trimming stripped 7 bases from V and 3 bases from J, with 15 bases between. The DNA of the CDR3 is TGTGCCAGCAATCCCCGGAGGGGGTACACTGAAGCTTTCTTT. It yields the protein CASNPRRGYTEAFF.

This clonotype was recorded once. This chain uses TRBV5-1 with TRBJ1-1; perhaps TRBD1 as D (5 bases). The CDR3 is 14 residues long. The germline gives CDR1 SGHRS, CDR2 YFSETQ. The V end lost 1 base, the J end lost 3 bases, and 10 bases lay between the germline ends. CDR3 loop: CASSLTGGYTEAFF. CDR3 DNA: TGCGCCAGCAGCTTGACGGGGGGATACACTGAAGCTTTCTTT.

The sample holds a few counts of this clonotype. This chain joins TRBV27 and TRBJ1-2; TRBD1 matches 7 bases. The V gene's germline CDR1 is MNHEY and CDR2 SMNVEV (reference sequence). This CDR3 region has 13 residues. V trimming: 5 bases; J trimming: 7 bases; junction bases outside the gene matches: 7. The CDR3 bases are TGTGCCAGCAGTACCAGACAGGGAGGTGGCTACACCTTC. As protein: CASSTRQGGGYTF.

CDR3 region: CASSHGYTIYF. In DNA form, the CDR3 reads TGTGCCAGCAGCCATGGGTACACCATATATTTT. The chain combines TRBV7-2 with TRBJ1-3; D is undetermined. The V gene lost 5 bases and the J gene lost 8 bases, with 7 bases spanning the gap. Per the germline V gene, CDR1 is SGHTA and CDR2 is FQGNSA. CDR3 length: 11 residues.

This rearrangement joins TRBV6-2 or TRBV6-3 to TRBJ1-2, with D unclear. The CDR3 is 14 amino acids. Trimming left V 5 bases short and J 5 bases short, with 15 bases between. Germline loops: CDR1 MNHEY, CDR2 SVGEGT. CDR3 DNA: TGTGCCAGCAGTCGACATTTGTCGGTATATGGCTACACCTTC. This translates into CASSRHLSVYGYTF.

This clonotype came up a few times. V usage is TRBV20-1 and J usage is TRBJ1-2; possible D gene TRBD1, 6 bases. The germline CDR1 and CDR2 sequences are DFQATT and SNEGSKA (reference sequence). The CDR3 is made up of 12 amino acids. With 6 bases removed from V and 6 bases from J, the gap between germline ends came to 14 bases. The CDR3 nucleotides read TGCAGTGCCGGGGGGGGGCAGGATGGCTACACCTTC. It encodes CSAGGGQDGYTF.

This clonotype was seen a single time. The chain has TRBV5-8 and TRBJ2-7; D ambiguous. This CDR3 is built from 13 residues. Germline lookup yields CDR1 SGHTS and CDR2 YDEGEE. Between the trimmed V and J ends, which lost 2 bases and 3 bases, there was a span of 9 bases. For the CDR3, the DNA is TGTGCCAGCAGCTTAGGGCCCCTCTACGAGCAGTACTTC. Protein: CASSLGPLYEQYF.

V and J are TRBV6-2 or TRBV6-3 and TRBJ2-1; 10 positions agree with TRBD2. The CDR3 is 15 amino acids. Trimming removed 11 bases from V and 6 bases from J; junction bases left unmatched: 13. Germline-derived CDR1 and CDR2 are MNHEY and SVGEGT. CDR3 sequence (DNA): TGTGCCGGGCGGCGATCAGCGGGAGGGTTCAATGAGCAGTTCTTC. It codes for CAGRRSAGGFNEQFF.

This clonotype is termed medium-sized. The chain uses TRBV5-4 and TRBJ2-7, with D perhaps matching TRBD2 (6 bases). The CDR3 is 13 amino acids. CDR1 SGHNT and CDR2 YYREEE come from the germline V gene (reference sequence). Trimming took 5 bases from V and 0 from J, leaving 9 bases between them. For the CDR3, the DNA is TGTGCCAGCAGTTTCGGGGGCTCCTACGAGCAGTACTTC. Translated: CASSFGGSYEQYF. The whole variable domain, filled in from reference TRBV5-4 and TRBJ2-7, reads ETGVTQSPTHLIKTRGQQVTLRCSSQSGHNTVSWYQQALGQGPQFIFQYYREEENGRGNFPPRFSGLQFPNYSSELNVNALELDDSALYLCASSFGGSYEQYFGPGTRLTVT.

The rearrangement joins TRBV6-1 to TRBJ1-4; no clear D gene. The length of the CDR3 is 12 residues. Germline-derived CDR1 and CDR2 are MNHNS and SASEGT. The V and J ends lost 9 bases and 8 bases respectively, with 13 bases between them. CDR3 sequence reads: CASRWIAEKLFF. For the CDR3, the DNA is TGTGCCAGTCGATGGATCGCCGAAAAACTGTTTTTT.

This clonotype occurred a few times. CDR3 bases: TGTGCCAGCAGTTGGGGTCAAGGGGGGGCCCAGTACTTC. Its protein product is CASSWGQGGAQYF. The genes are TRBV28 and TRBJ2-5; maybe TRBD2 (7 bases). The CDR3 has 13 amino acids. Between the trimmed V and J ends, which lost 4 bases and 9 bases, there was a span of 15 bases. Germline V gene sequence: CDR1 MDHEN, CDR2 SYDVKM.

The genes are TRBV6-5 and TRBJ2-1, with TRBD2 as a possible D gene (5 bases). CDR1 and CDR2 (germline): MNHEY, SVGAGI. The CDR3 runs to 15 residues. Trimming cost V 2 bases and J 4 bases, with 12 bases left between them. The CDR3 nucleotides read TGTGCCAGCAGTTACGATGGAGGAGGTTACAATGAGCAGTTCTTC. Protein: CASSYDGGGYNEQFF.